This T cell receptor beta chain was obtained from a study of T-cell memory formation after mild COVID-19. Whole-study results and caveats: Pre-infection memory carried some responding clones, suggesting that cross-reactive memory joined.

With respect to this clonotype: What it recognizes is unknown.

This CDR3 region has 15 residues. The V gene's germline CDR1 is MNHEY and CDR2 SVGEGT. The J segment lost 9 bases and the V segment lost 2 bases, leaving 6 bases of the junction unmatched. MiXCR, applied by TCRdb to the 5' RACE reads, yields one record per CDR3 protein. The table includes under 700,000 distinct CDR3 sequences, just over 20% detected once. Sample: PBMCs or a T cell subset sorted from them (not recorded which). The rearrangement uses TRBV6-2 or TRBV6-3 and TRBJ2-2, with TRBD2 identical over 10 bases. This sequence originates from an adult woman who had mild COVID-19 (a few samples of this study predate the infection). Cell type and time point are not known. The CDR3 nucleotides are TGTGCCAGCAGTTACACTGCTAGCGGGAGTAGGGAGCTGTTTTTT. It specifies CASSYTASGSRELFF.